A single TCR beta chain is shown here with its context. These data belong to a study of human T cells and chemical hapten exposure. Germline values: CDR1 KGHSH, CDR2 LQKENI. The CDR3 consists of 15 residues. Trimming cost V 4 bases and J 1 base, with 11 bases left between them. TCRdb re-called the RACE reads through MiXCR, storing one row per CDR3 protein. The data contain around 130,000 distinct CDR3 sequences, about an eighth of them singletons. Time point of the sample: patch test 2, 6 weeks after DPC sensitization. Described treatment: therapeutic diphenylcyclopropenone sensitization with weekly scalp DPC.

The V call is TRBV18, the J call TRBJ2-4; D unresolved. Sequencing used whole blood, obtained in connection with sensitization to the hapten diphenylcyclopropenone (DPC). The receptor's source is a woman between 50 and 59 years old with alopecia areata. Some clones in this sample may be carry-over from other donors' samples. Written as DNA, the CDR3 is TGTGCCAGCTCACTCTCTTATGTGGCCAAAAACATTCAGTACTTC. Its protein is CASSLSYVAKNIQYF.